The T cell receptor beta chain described here comes from a study of shared clonotypes between healthy human individuals. Study details: The donor group consisted of two women and a few men, aged 18 to 49.

Germline V gene lookup returns CDR1 LGHNA and CDR2 YNFKEQ. The V end lost 8 bases, the J end lost 4 bases, and 17 bases lay between the germline ends. CDR3 size: 14 residues. This clone was observed a few times. Sequencing on ten immunoSEQ deep assay plates was performed for unsorted PBMC DNA. The table came from immunoSEQ multiplex PCR; TCRdb's copy has only in-frame clones and leaves some out. The table lists about 460,000 clones, 70% to 80% of them singletons. Sequenced material: PBMCs. V and J are TRBV4-2 and TRBJ1-1; D gene ambiguous. The receptor's source is a woman aged 40-49 years in good health. Some clones in this sample may be carry-over from other donors' samples. The CDR3 loop is CASLTNSGSTEAFF. The CDR3 bases are TGTGCCAGCCTTACCAATTCCGGGAGCACTGAAGCTTTCTTT.